This TCR beta chain was obtained from a study of PD-1 blockade in mismatch repair-deficient tumors. Study-wide context: All were previously treated, progressing patients with about twelve mismatch repair-deficient cancer types. Overall study findings and caveats: Tumor-resident clones, often absent from pretreatment blood, expanded after pembrolizumab and then contracted.

Sequencing was performed with immunoSEQ multiplex PCR; in TCRdb, only in-frame clones are kept and a portion is missing. The data show 76,000 or so clones, 80% to 90% seen once. PCR or immunohistochemistry showed mismatch repair deficiency in every enrolled patient. The TCR-sequenced patients were a few responders to pembrolizumab. The V and J ends lost 8 bases and 4 bases, in that order; junction bases with no gene match: 5. CDR1 is MGHDK and CDR2 is SYGVNS in the germline V gene. CDR3 length: 13 amino acids. As concerns this clone: What it binds is unknown.

Sequenced material: peripheral blood, taken 44 weeks after starting pembrolizumab. The TCR was taken from an adult with mismatch repair-deficient cancer. The V call is TRBV25-1, the J call TRBJ2-1, with 7 positions matching TRBD1. CDR3 in DNA: TGTGCCAGCGGAGGACAGGCATACAATGAGCAGTTCTTC. It translates to CASGGQAYNEQFF.